This entry lists 31 T cell receptor beta chains sequenced from one sample in a study of blood T cells in healthy people across ages. Using a J-beta primer mix together with a sample-barcoded 5' primer, a second PCR was run for about 7 to 12 cycles. TCRdb redid the calling of the 5' RACE reads with MiXCR, one entry per CDR3 protein. In the table there are over 600,000 distinct CDR3 sequences, over 40% of which are singletons. The sequencing input was blood. The receptors originated from a man older than 75 in good health.

As regards this clonotype: This sequence may be a read error, since a much larger clone differs from it by one base. The rearrangement joins TRBV3-1 to TRBJ2-7, with 10 nucleotides matching TRBD1. Germline V gene lookup returns CDR1 LGHDT and CDR2 YNNKEL (reference sequence). The CDR3 is 15 residues long. The CDR3 DNA reads TGTGTCAGCAGCCTCGAGGGACAGGGGCCCTACGAGCAGTACTTC. Translating gives CVSSLEGQGPYEQYF.

This sequence joins TRBV5-1 and TRBJ1-1, with D unresolved. The germline V gene encodes CDR1 SGHRS and CDR2 YFSETQ. Trimming took off 0 bases at V and 4 bases at J, with 10 bases between the two ends. The CDR3 consists of 14 residues. CDR3 sequence: CASSLAGSGTEAFF. CDR3 nucleotides: TGCGCCAGCAGCTTGGCCGGGTCGGGCACTGAAGCTTTCTTT.

A word on this clonotype: The junction departs from germline at one end; a sequencing error may be responsible. The rearrangement links TRBV6-2 or TRBV6-3 to TRBJ2-1, with a tentative D call TRBD2 (7 bases). CDR1 MNHEY and CDR2 SVGEGT come from the germline V gene. The CDR3 is 15 amino acids. CDR3 DNA: TGTGCCAGCAGAAAGGGGGACTACTCCTACCATGAGCAGTTCTTC. Protein product: CASRKGDYSYHEQFF.

On this clonotype: A much more abundant neighbour one base away suggests this may be a read error. This rearrangement joins TRBV7-2 to TRBJ2-7; 8 bases match TRBD1. The V and J ends lost 8 bases and 3 bases, in that order; junction bases with no gene match: 9. The germline CDR1 and CDR2 sequences are SGHTA and FQGNSA. The CDR3 extends over 14 amino acids. CDR3 amino acids: CASGSGTGYYEQYF. Here the CDR3 DNA reads TGTGCCAGCGGCTCCGGGACAGGCTACTACGAGCAGTACTTC.

This clonotype occurred a few times. CDR3 sequence (DNA): TGCGCCAGCAGCTTGGGGGATAATAATTCACCCCTCCACTTT. As protein: CASSLGDNNSPLHF. J is TRBJ1-6 and V is TRBV5-1; D call uncertain. Germline V gene sequence: CDR1 SGHRS, CDR2 YFSETQ. CDR3 size: 14 residues. V was pared by 0 bases and J by 5 bases, with 6 bases between.

There are a few counts of this clonotype. The chain carries TRBV7-9 and TRBJ1-1; 7 nucleotides match TRBD1. CDR3 length equals 15 residues. Per the germline V gene, CDR1 is SEHNR and CDR2 is FQNEAQ (reference sequence). V gave up 4 bases and J gave up 1 base; unmatched junction bases: 6. Written as DNA, the CDR3 is TGTGCCAGCAGCTCCGACAGGGTCACGAACACTGAAGCTTTCTTT. This sequence encodes CASSSDRVTNTEAFF.

This chain uses TRBV14 with TRBJ2-1, with 7 bases identical to TRBD2. The CDR3 consists of 17 residues. Germline V gene sequence: CDR1 SGHDN, CDR2 FVKESK. V dropped 2 bases and J dropped 4; count of bases not matched to a gene: 11. The CDR3 DNA follows: TGTGCCAGCAGCCAACAGCGGGGCAGCTCTTTGTACAATGAGCAGTTCTTC. As protein: CASSQQRGSSLYNEQFF.

This sequence joins TRBV7-9 and TRBJ2-5; TRBD1 or TRBD2 may be the D gene (5 bases each). Germline CDR1 is SEHNR and CDR2 is FQNEAQ (reference sequence). The CDR3 is 16 amino acids. With 4 bases removed from V and 11 bases from J, the gap between germline ends came to 26 bases. The DNA for the CDR3 is TGTGCCAGCAGCTACCCCCAGGGAGCCGGAGACAATGAGCAGTACTTC. It translates to CASSYPQGAGDNEQYF.

This clonotype turned up a few times. The gene calls are TRBV4-3 and TRBJ1-5, with D unclear. With 0 bases removed from V and 4 bases from J, the gap between germline ends came to 10 bases. Germline lookup yields CDR1 LGHNA and CDR2 YSLEER. This CDR3 is built from 15 residues. The CDR3 reads CASSQERTSNQPQHF. The CDR3 region has the DNA TGCGCCAGCAGCCAAGAGCGGACTTCTAATCAGCCCCAGCATTTT.

This clonotype was detected many times. The rearrangement uses TRBV29-1 and TRBJ2-7; the D gene is possibly TRBD1 (5 bases). This CDR3 is built from 13 residues. Trimming removed 4 bases at V and 1 base at J, with 11 bases between. CDR1 and CDR2 (germline): SQVTM, ANQGSEA. The CDR3 spells CSVAQGGSYEQYF. In nucleotides, the CDR3 is TGCAGCGTTGCCCAGGGTGGTTCCTACGAGCAGTACTTC.

The chain uses TRBV7-9 and TRBJ2-3; D is ambiguous. Per the germline V gene, CDR1 is SEHNR and CDR2 is FQNEAQ (reference sequence). The V and J ends lost 5 bases and 4 bases respectively, with 10 bases between them. CDR3 length equals 13 residues. CDR3 DNA: TGTGCCAGCAGCGCCCGAAGCGCAGATACGCAGTATTTT. Translating gives CASSARSADTQYF.

This chain joins TRBV6-1 and TRBJ1-2, with no clear D. Germline CDR1 MNHNS, CDR2 SASEGT. This CDR3 region has 16 residues. V was trimmed by 4 bases and J by 4 bases, leaving 19 bases between them. The chain's CDR3 is CASSGPTKGRSYGYTF. Written as DNA, the CDR3 is TGTGCCAGCAGTGGGCCGACAAAGGGTCGTAGCTATGGCTACACCTTC.

The chain carries TRBV20-1 and TRBJ1-1, with 7 bases aligning to TRBD1. Per germline, CDR1 DFQATT and CDR2 SNEGSKA (reference sequence). The V gene end was trimmed by 0 bases and the J gene end by 0 bases; junction bases not matched to a gene: 7. The CDR3 is 16 residues long. The CDR3 bases are TGCAGTGCTAGAGAACCAGGGGGGGGTGTGAACACTGAAGCTTTCTTT. Encoded protein: CSAREPGGGVNTEAFF.

This rearrangement joins TRBV4-3 to TRBJ2-7, with D uncertain. Trimming took 4 bases from V and 4 from J, leaving 17 bases between them. The CDR3 sequence is 15 residues long. Germline CDR1 and CDR2: LGHNA and YSLEER. CDR3 sequence (DNA): TGCGCCAGCAGCCTTAACCCGCACGGCTTTTACGAGCAGTACTTC. This translates into CASSLNPHGFYEQYF.

V usage is TRBV10-3 and J usage is TRBJ1-5; tentatively, D is TRBD1 (5 bases). Germline V lookup: CDR1 ENHRY, CDR2 SYGVKD. This CDR3 has 16 amino acids. Deletions cut 3 bases from V and 2 bases from J, with 14 bases between. Here the CDR3 DNA reads TGTGCCATCAGTGACCCTGACGGGACCGGCAATCAGCCCCAGCATTTT. Protein product: CAISDPDGTGNQPQHF.

J is TRBJ2-2 and V is TRBV18; D may match TRBD1 or TRBD2 (5 bases each). Germline CDR1 reads KGHSH; CDR2 reads LQKENI. CDR3 length: 16 residues. Trimming removed 3 bases at V and 4 bases at J, with 15 bases between. The CDR3 protein is CASSPSTGGVTGELFF. CDR3 DNA: TGTGCCAGCTCACCCTCAACAGGAGGAGTCACCGGGGAGCTGTTTTTT.

The CDR3 sequence is CASSEGRRTKVYNEQFF. The CDR3 DNA follows: TGTGCCAGCAGTGAAGGGAGGAGGACAAAAGTATACAATGAGCAGTTCTTC. The chain has TRBV6-1 and TRBJ2-1, with D perhaps given as TRBD1 or TRBD2 (5 bases each). Deletions cut 1 base from V and 4 bases from J, with 17 bases between. Germline V gene data show CDR1 as MNHNS and CDR2 as SASEGT. The CDR3 length is 17 residues.

This clonotype was seen a handful of times. The chain is built from TRBV5-4 and TRBJ2-7; TRBD2 matches at 15 bases. Germline values: CDR1 SGHNT, CDR2 YYREEE (reference sequence). The ends lost 4 bases at V and 1 base at J; junction bases unmatched: 6. The length of the CDR3 is 17 residues. The chain's CDR3 is CASSPGLAGGLSYEQYF. CDR3 DNA sequence: TGTGCCAGCAGCCCGGGACTAGCGGGGGGCCTATCCTACGAGCAGTACTTC.

Notes on this clonotype: A clone one base away is much larger, so this may be a read error. The chain's CDR3 is CTSSQERNRQTYEQYF. CDR3 nucleotide sequence: TGTACCAGCAGCCAAGAAAGGAACAGGCAAACCTACGAGCAGTACTTC. The rearrangement links TRBV3-1 to TRBJ2-7, with D perhaps matching TRBD1 (5 bases). CDR1 LGHDT and CDR2 YNNKEL come from the germline V gene (reference sequence). The CDR3 length is 16 residues.

This clonotype has just a few counts. The J gene is TRBJ2-1, the V gene TRBV5-1, with a weak D call TRBD2 (6 bases). CDR3 size: 15 residues. Germline CDR1 and CDR2: SGHRS and YFSETQ. V gave up 2 bases and J gave up 7 bases, with 16 bases separating them. The CDR3 loop reads CASSFRRDANNEQFF. The CDR3 nucleotides are TGCGCCAGCAGCTTCAGGAGGGACGCGAATAATGAGCAGTTCTTC.

The V and J genes are TRBV7-8 and TRBJ2-7; 7 bases match TRBD2. CDR1 SGHVS and CDR2 FQNEAQ come from the germline V gene. Trimming cost V 2 bases and J 2 bases; bases outside gene matches: 12. The CDR3 has 17 residues. CDR3 nucleotides: TGTGCCAGCAGCTTAATTACTAGCGCGTCAGCCCCCTACGAGCAGTACTTC. Amino acids: CASSLITSASAPYEQYF. Drawing the rest from reference TRBV7-8 and TRBJ2-7, the complete variable domain is GAGVSQSPRYKVAKRGQDVALRCDPISGHVSLFWYQQALGQGPEFLTYFQNEAQLDKSGLPSDRFFAERPEGSVSTLKIQRTQQEDSAVYLCASSLITSASAPYEQYFGPGTRLTVT.

The CDR3 spells CASSEIPRYGYTF. The CDR3 nucleotides are TGTGCCAGCAGTGAGATCCCCCGCTATGGCTACACCTTC. The chain couples TRBV6-1 to TRBJ1-2; D is unclear. Germline CDR1 is MNHNS and CDR2 is SASEGT. The CDR3 contains 13 residues. V was clipped by 3 bases and J by 4 bases, with 9 bases between them.

The rearrangement links TRBV7-9 to TRBJ2-3; 9 nucleotides line up with TRBD2. Germline V gene sequence: CDR1 SEHNR, CDR2 FQNEAQ (reference sequence). The CDR3 length is 16 residues. V was pared by 4 bases and J by 3 bases, with 8 bases of the junction left unmatched. The CDR3 protein is CASSSPREGRTDTQYF. The CDR3, as DNA: TGTGCCAGCAGCTCCCCGCGGGAGGGCCGGACAGATACGCAGTATTTT.

The rearrangement joins TRBV20-1 to TRBJ1-2, with TRBD1 as a possible D gene (5 bases). The CDR3 length is 13 residues. The germline CDR1 and CDR2 sequences are DFQATT and SNEGSKA (reference sequence). V lost 3 bases, J lost 4 bases, and 12 bases lay in between. As DNA, the CDR3 is TGCAGTGCTAGCTCAGGGACGGGCTATGGCTACACCTTC. This translates into CSASSGTGYGYTF.

The chain links TRBV18 to TRBJ2-3, with 9 bases fitting TRBD2. CDR3 length: 17 residues. Trimming at V came to 6 bases and at J to 3 bases, leaving 13 bases not matched to a gene. Germline V CDR1 and CDR2: KGHSH, LQKENI. This CDR3 reads CASSPSQPGLATDTQYF. In DNA form, the CDR3 reads TGTGCCAGCTCGCCATCTCAACCGGGACTAGCTACAGATACGCAGTATTTT.

The chain uses TRBV6-2 or TRBV6-3 and TRBJ1-5, with no clear D. Trimming pared 6 bases from V and 7 bases from J, leaving 13 bases between. CDR3 length equals 13 residues. Germline CDR1 and CDR2: MNHEY and SVGEGT. The CDR3: CASSTHPGQPQHF. CDR3 in DNA: TGTGCCAGCAGCACACATCCGGGACAGCCCCAGCATTTT.

This clonotype was detected many times. The rearrangement joins TRBV13 to TRBJ1-6; perhaps TRBD1 as D (6 bases). This CDR3 has 15 amino acids. CDR1 PRHDT and CDR2 FYEKMQ come from the germline V gene (reference sequence). Trimming removed 5 bases from V and 9 bases from J, with 17 bases in between. Here the CDR3 reads CASSPDRGATSPLHF. For the CDR3, the DNA is TGTGCCAGCAGCCCAGACCGGGGGGCGACTTCACCCCTCCACTTT.

This chain uses TRBV20-1 with TRBJ2-1; D is unresolved. Germline CDR1 DFQATT, CDR2 SNEGSKA (reference sequence). With 4 bases removed from V and 3 bases from J, the gap between germline ends came to 10 bases. The CDR3 is 13 residues long. CDR3 loop: CSATRADYNEQFF. CDR3 bases: TGCAGTGCTACACGCGCGGACTACAATGAGCAGTTCTTC.

The CDR3 is CASSVGPAETTDTQYF. CDR3 in DNA: TGTGCCAGCAGCGTAGGGCCAGCCGAAACCACAGATACGCAGTATTTT. The rearrangement uses TRBV9 and TRBJ2-3; no clear D. V was clipped by 0 bases and J by 2 bases, with 13 bases between them. From germline, CDR1 is SGDLS and CDR2 YYNGEE. The CDR3 is 16 residues long.

The chain carries TRBV11-1 and TRBJ2-1; 11 nucleotides align to TRBD2. CDR1 is SGHAT, CDR2 FQDESV, per germline (reference sequence). The CDR3 extends over 22 amino acids. J gave up 8 bases and V 10 bases, and 34 bases lay outside the gene matches. The CDR3 loop is CATAGRSTPTKGLAAAGDEQFF. In DNA form, the CDR3 reads TGTGCCACCGCCGGCCGATCAACACCAACGAAGGGACTAGCGGCTGCCGGGGATGAGCAGTTCTTC.

A few counts support this clonotype. The V and J genes are TRBV12-3 or TRBV12-4 and TRBJ2-7, with D hard to call. Trimming left V 5 bases short and J 5 bases short, with 16 bases between. The CDR3 is 14 amino acids. CDR3 loop: CASSPTHGSDEQYF. The CDR3 DNA reads TGTGCCAGCAGTCCGACCCACGGTAGTGACGAGCAGTACTTC.